One sample yielded the 30 T cell receptor beta chains listed below, sequenced in a study of naive and memory T cell subsets (dated by TCRdb to about 2017). Libraries came from UMI-ligation and nested PCR. Sequencing relied on an Illumina MiSeq. The beta constant-region primer consisted of an equimolar mixture of two oligonucleotides that together covered TRBC1 and TRBC2. TCRdb cleaned the public reads at Q25 with fastp, built clones with MiXCR and kept in-frame beta chains. A single entry per CDR3 protein holds the most common genes and DNA from its merged rows. In this sample the table shows some 87,000 distinct CDR3 sequences, over 7% of which occur a single time. Over 1.5% of the sample belongs to the ten largest clones. The sequencing sample was made of central memory CD4+ T cells from blood. The sample's cell subset or site, from its label and the paper: central memory, CD45RA- CD27+. These receptors were collected from a human donor in good health.

Many counts were recorded for this clonotype. This chain joins TRBV6-2 or TRBV6-3 and TRBJ1-6; 10 nucleotides match TRBD1. Germline CDR1 MNHEY, CDR2 SVGEGT. Germline trimming cut 6 bases from V and 9 bases from J; bases unmatched to any gene: 8. The CDR3 consists of 15 residues. The CDR3 reads CASRKPGQGRSPLHF. In nucleotides, the CDR3 is TGTGCCAGCAGAAAACCGGGACAGGGGCGTTCACCCCTCCACTTT.

This clonotype appeared many times. This sequence joins TRBV5-4 and TRBJ1-2; D not certain. Germline CDR1 and CDR2: SGHNT and YYREEE (reference sequence). The CDR3 contains 13 residues. Deletions cut 0 bases from V and 3 bases from J, with 6 bases between. The CDR3 protein is CASSLDRYYGYTF. Here the CDR3 DNA reads TGTGCCAGCAGCTTGGACAGATACTATGGCTACACCTTC.

This chain joins TRBV28 and TRBJ1-1; 8 positions agree with TRBD1. Germline V CDR1 and CDR2: MDHEN, SYDVKM. This CDR3 region has 14 residues. V shed 6 bases and J 8 bases; nucleotides not matched to a gene: 11. As DNA, the CDR3 is TGTGCCAGCAGAGTTGGGGACAGGTTATCCGAAGCTTTCTTT. Its translation is CASRVGDRLSEAFF.

This clonotype came up many times. The rearrangement uses TRBV12-3 or TRBV12-4 and TRBJ1-1; D may be TRBD1 (6 bases). V dropped 5 bases and J dropped 5 bases, with 15 bases sitting between them. This CDR3 has 14 residues. The CDR3 nucleotides read TGTGCCAGCAGTGCCCATAGGGGGAGGACTGAAGCTTTCTTT. The encoded protein is CASSAHRGRTEAFF.

This clonotype was counted a few times. The DNA of the CDR3 is TGTGCCAGCAGCCCCCGGGACAGGGATCCCGGTCCACCCCTCCACTTT. Amino acid sequence: CASSPRDRDPGPPLHF. The chain uses TRBV4-2 and TRBJ1-6; 9 bases fit TRBD1. V shed 4 bases and J 11 bases; nucleotides not matched to a gene: 12. CDR1 and CDR2 from the germline V gene are LGHNA and YNFKEQ. The CDR3 sequence is 16 residues long.

On this clonotype itself: A read error may be the cause here, since a much bigger clone is one base away. This chain joins TRBV27 and TRBJ2-3; 13 nucleotides agree with TRBD2. This CDR3 is built from 16 residues. V shed 8 bases and J 2 bases; nucleotides not matched to a gene: 7. The germline V gene encodes CDR1 MNHEY and CDR2 SMNVEV (reference sequence). The CDR3 nucleotides are TGTGCCAGCGGCAGACTAGCGGGGGGCTCCACAGATACGCAGTATTTT. It encodes CASGRLAGGSTDTQYF.

This clonotype was observed many times. The chain uses TRBV3-1 and TRBJ1-5, with D possibly being TRBD1 (6 bases). Deletions cut 0 bases from V and 6 bases from J, with 12 bases between. Germline V gives CDR1 LGHDT, CDR2 YNNKEL (reference sequence). CDR3 length: 15 residues. CDR3 bases: TGTGCCAGCAGCCAAGACCCAGGGGCGGGTCAGCCCCAGCATTTT. Its translation is CASSQDPGAGQPQHF.

This clonotype has ten or more counts. The chain joins TRBV12-3 or TRBV12-4 to TRBJ2-4; either TRBD1 or TRBD2 may supply D (5 bases each). Trimming left V 7 bases short and J 0 bases short, with 16 bases between. The CDR3 runs 16 residues. Here the CDR3 reads CASIKGAGLAKNIQYF. The CDR3 nucleotides read TGTGCCAGCATTAAAGGGGCGGGCCTAGCCAAAAACATTCAGTACTTC.

This clonotype turned up a few times. V is TRBV18 and J is TRBJ2-6, with D tentatively TRBD1 (6 bases). CDR3 length: 16 residues. Germline CDR1 is KGHSH and CDR2 is LQKENI. Between the trimmed V and J ends, which lost 4 bases and 0 bases, there was a span of 10 bases. This CDR3 reads CASSRTDSSGANVLTF. CDR3 nucleotides: TGTGCCAGCTCACGGACAGACAGCTCTGGGGCCAACGTCCTGACTTTC.

V is TRBV14 and J is TRBJ2-1; D remains ambiguous. The CDR3 is 13 residues long. Trimming removed 2 bases at V and 6 bases at J, with 8 bases between. Germline assignment: CDR1 SGHDN and CDR2 FVKESK. The CDR3 bases are TGTGCCAGCAGCCAACTGTTAGTCAATGAGCAGTTCTTC. Its protein is CASSQLLVNEQFF.

This clonotype was observed at least ten times. This chain joins TRBV20-1 and TRBJ2-3, with D hard to call. CDR3 length equals 13 residues. Deletions cut 3 bases from V and 9 bases from J, with 16 bases between. Germline lookup yields CDR1 DFQATT and CDR2 SNEGSKA (reference sequence). The CDR3 spells CSASKDGAVTQYF. DNA of the CDR3: TGCAGTGCTAGCAAGGATGGCGCGGTAACGCAGTATTTT.

This clonotype was recorded many times. V gene TRBV6-2 or TRBV6-3 combines with J gene TRBJ1-2, with 7 positions matching TRBD1. The germline CDR1 and CDR2 sequences are MNHEY and SVGEGT. Trimming removed 4 bases from V and 1 base from J; junction bases left unmatched: 6. This CDR3 has 15 amino acids. CDR3 coding DNA: TGTGCCAGCAGTTGGACGGGACAGAGTAACTATGGCTACACCTTC. Translating gives CASSWTGQSNYGYTF.

This clonotype was recorded a few times. The chain has TRBV24-1 and TRBJ2-3; 13 nucleotides align to TRBD2. CDR1 and CDR2 (germline): KGHDR, SFDVKD. The length of the CDR3 is 16 residues. V gave up 2 bases and J gave up 6 bases; unmatched junction bases: 4. This CDR3 is CATSDWTSGSKDTQYF. The CDR3 DNA sequence: TGTGCCACCAGTGATTGGACTAGCGGGAGTAAGGATACGCAGTATTTT.

This clonotype was detected many times. The chain carries TRBV20-1 and TRBJ2-7; 9 positions match TRBD2. Germline V lookup: CDR1 DFQATT, CDR2 SNEGSKA (reference sequence). This CDR3 comprises 11 residues. The CDR3 is CVISGGYEQYF. CDR3 coding DNA: TGCGTGATTAGCGGGGGCTACGAGCAGTACTTC.

About this clonotype: A read error may be the cause here, since a much bigger clone is one base away. The chain couples TRBV29-1 to TRBJ2-2; D may be TRBD1 or TRBD2 (5 bases each). The germline gives CDR1 SQVTM, CDR2 ANQGSEA. This CDR3 region has 12 residues. Trimming left V 7 bases short and J 9 bases short, with 15 bases between. This CDR3 reads CSAGTSTWELFF. The CDR3 bases are TGCAGCGCCGGGACGTCGACCTGGGAGCTGTTTTTT.

This clonotype was seen repeatedly, ten times or more. The chain uses TRBV20-1 and TRBJ1-5, with 10 bases that match TRBD1. V shed 0 bases, J shed 5 bases, and the junction held 1 base outside the gene matches. This CDR3 has 14 residues. Germline V gene data show CDR1 as DFQATT and CDR2 as SNEGSKA (reference sequence). The CDR3 bases are TGCAGTGCTAGAGAAGGGACAGGGGATCAGCCCCAGCATTTT. Residues: CSAREGTGDQPQHF.

This clonotype was counted at least ten times. This chain connects TRBV18 to TRBJ2-3, with D unclear. V was shortened by 6 bases and J by 6 bases, with 10 bases between the two germline ends. The V gene's germline CDR1 is KGHSH and CDR2 LQKENI. The CDR3 contains 12 residues. CDR3 DNA sequence: TGTGCCAGCTCCCAACGAATGGATACGCAGTATTTT. Encoded protein: CASSQRMDTQYF.

This clonotype was counted at least ten times. The genes are TRBV7-2 and TRBJ2-6, with 10 bases fitting TRBD1. With V trimmed by 5 bases and J by 7 bases, 14 bases remained unmatched. Germline CDR1 SGHTA, CDR2 FQGNSA. This CDR3 comprises 18 residues. The CDR3 DNA sequence: TGTGCCAGCAGCCGTCCGACAAAAGGACAGGGGGTTGCCAACGTCCTGACTTTC. This codes for CASSRPTKGQGVANVLTF.

There are a few counts of this clonotype. CDR3: CATSRVPSGAPFF. CDR3 sequence (DNA): TGTGCCACCAGCAGAGTCCCTAGCGGGGCTCCGTTCTTC. The rearrangement joins TRBV15 to TRBJ2-1, with 9 nucleotides matching TRBD2. V dropped 1 base and J dropped 15; count of bases not matched to a gene: 7. The CDR3 sequence is 13 residues long. Looked up from germline, CDR1 is LNHNV and CDR2 is YYDKDF (reference sequence). Using reference TRBV15 and TRBJ2-1 for the parts outside the CDR3, the full variable domain is DAMVIQNPRYQVTQFGKPVTLSCSQTLNHNVMYWYQQKSSQAPKLLFHYYDKDFNNEADTPDNFQSRRPNTSFCFLDIRSPGLGDTAMYLCATSRVPSGAPFFGPGTRLTVL.

This clonotype was seen many times. The chain links TRBV20-1 to TRBJ2-7; TRBD1 matches 12 bases. Losses at the gene ends were 5 bases for V and 1 base for J; bases not matched to a gene: 6. The germline V gene encodes CDR1 DFQATT and CDR2 SNEGSKA (reference sequence). The CDR3 covers 15 residues. Here the CDR3 reads CSAHRDRGQSYEQYF. CDR3 bases: TGCAGTGCTCACCGGGACAGGGGGCAGTCCTACGAGCAGTACTTC.

In its sample, this clonotype was seen many times. The V gene is TRBV12-3 or TRBV12-4, the J gene TRBJ1-5, with D tentatively TRBD1 (5 bases). V shed 1 base and J shed 0 bases, with 10 bases lying between them. The CDR3 spans 16 residues. CDR3 nucleotide sequence: TGTGCCAGCAGTTTAGGACAGACCCATAGCAATCAGCCCCAGCATTTT. Translated, it gives CASSLGQTHSNQPQHF.

This clonotype was counted only a few times. V gene TRBV19 combines with J gene TRBJ1-1, with 8 bases lining up with TRBD1. The germline gives CDR1 LNHDA, CDR2 SQIVND (reference sequence). The ends lost 4 bases at V and 1 base at J; junction bases unmatched: 5. This CDR3 has 15 residues. DNA of the CDR3: TGTGCCAGTAGTAGATGGACAGGGTCGAACACTGAAGCTTTCTTT. Encoded protein: CASSRWTGSNTEAFF.

This clonotype is labeled as medium-sized. The chain combines TRBV5-1 with TRBJ2-3, with 12 nucleotides matching TRBD2. Unmatched junction bases numbered 8, after V lost 3 bases and J lost 6 bases. The germline V gene has CDR1 SGHRS and CDR2 YFSETQ. This CDR3 contains 16 residues. In DNA form, the CDR3 reads TGCGCCAGCAGCTCCCGACTAGCGGGAGAAAGCGATACGCAGTATTTT. Amino acids: CASSSRLAGESDTQYF. The variable domain in full, with the rest retrieved from reference TRBV5-1 and TRBJ2-3, is KAGVTQTPRYLIKTRGQQVTLSCSPISGHRSVSWYQQTPGQGLQFLFEYFSETQRNKGNFPGRFSGRQFSNSRSEMNVSTLELGDSALYLCASSSRLAGESDTQYFGPGTRLTVL.

This clonotype was counted between two and nine times. The chain joins TRBV15 to TRBJ2-7; 10 nucleotides match TRBD2. V was pared by 1 base and J by 7 bases, with 4 bases of the junction left unmatched. Germline V gene data show CDR1 as LNHNV and CDR2 as YYDKDF (reference sequence). CDR3 length: 14 residues. Here the CDR3 DNA reads TGTGCCACCAGCAGAGTAGCGGGAGGCGGTGAGCAGTACTTC. This sequence encodes CATSRVAGGGEQYF.

In this sample, this clonotype turned up many times. The rearrangement links TRBV18 to TRBJ2-7, with 11 bases fitting TRBD2. The CDR3 has 16 amino acids. Looked up from germline, CDR1 is KGHSH and CDR2 is LQKENI. V shed 2 bases and J 3 bases; nucleotides not matched to a gene: 6. CDR3 residues: CASSPGMGTSGYEQYF. The CDR3 region has the DNA TGTGCCAGCTCACCAGGCATGGGGACTAGCGGCTACGAGCAGTACTTC.

This clonotype turned up a few times. This rearrangement joins TRBV7-2 to TRBJ1-2, with unresolved D. Per the germline V gene, CDR1 is SGHTA and CDR2 is FQGNSA. V dropped 1 base and J dropped 6 bases, with 15 bases sitting between them. The CDR3 totals 15 residues. CDR3 in DNA: TGTGCCAGCAGCTTAGGGGCCCACCTCTTCGATGGCTACACCTTC. Amino acid sequence: CASSLGAHLFDGYTF.

In its sample, this clonotype was seen a few times. This chain connects TRBV12-3 or TRBV12-4 to TRBJ2-4, with 9 bases fitting TRBD2. The CDR3 consists of 14 residues. The V gene end was trimmed by 9 bases and the J gene end by 8 bases; junction bases not matched to a gene: 11. CDR3 bases: TGTGCCAGTTCCACGCGGGGGGGCGGTGACATTCAGTACTTC. This translates into CASSTRGGGDIQYF.

The rearrangement joins TRBV7-2 to TRBJ2-7; no definite D call. The CDR3 totals 11 residues. CDR1 is SGHTA and CDR2 is FQGNSA in the germline V gene. The germline V and J ends were trimmed by 6 bases and 6 bases, with 9 bases remaining between them. The CDR3 loop is CASSPLGEQYF. DNA for the CDR3: TGTGCCAGCAGTCCCCTGGGCGAGCAGTACTTC.

The chain links TRBV4-3 to TRBJ1-2; 10 bases map to TRBD1. The CDR3 loop spans 16 amino acids. The trim removed 0 bases at V and 5 bases at J, leaving 6 bases unmatched. The germline V gene has CDR1 LGHNA and CDR2 YSLEER. The DNA of the CDR3 is TGCGCCAGCAGCCAAGAGGGGACAGGGGCGTCATATGGCTACACCTTC. It is translated as CASSQEGTGASYGYTF.

V usage is TRBV6-2 or TRBV6-3 and J usage is TRBJ2-7; no firm D call. The ends were cut back, 5 bases at V and 3 bases at J, with 11 bases in the middle. This CDR3 is built from 13 residues. Germline CDR1 and CDR2: MNHEY and SVGEGT. CDR3 sequence (DNA): TGTGCCAGCAGTCGCCAGGACCGCTACGAGCAGTACTTC. Encoded protein: CASSRQDRYEQYF.